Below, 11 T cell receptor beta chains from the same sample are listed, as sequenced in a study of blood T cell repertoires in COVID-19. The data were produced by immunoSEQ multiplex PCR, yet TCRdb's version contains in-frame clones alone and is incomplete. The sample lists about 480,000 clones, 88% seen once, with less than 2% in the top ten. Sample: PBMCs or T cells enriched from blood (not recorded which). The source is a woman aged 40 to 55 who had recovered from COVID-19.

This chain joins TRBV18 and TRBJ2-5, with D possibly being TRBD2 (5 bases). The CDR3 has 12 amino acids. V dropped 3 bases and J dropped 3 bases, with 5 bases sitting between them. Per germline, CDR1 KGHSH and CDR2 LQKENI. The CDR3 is CASSPEEETQYF. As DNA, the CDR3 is TGTGCCAGCTCACCGGAGGAAGAGACCCAGTACTTC. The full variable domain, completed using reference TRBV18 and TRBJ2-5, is NAGVMQNPRHLVRRRGQEARLRCSPMKGHSHVYWYRQLPEEGLKFMVYLQKENIIDESGMPKERFSAEFPKEGPSILRIQQVVRGDSAAYFCASSPEEETQYFGPGTRLLVL.

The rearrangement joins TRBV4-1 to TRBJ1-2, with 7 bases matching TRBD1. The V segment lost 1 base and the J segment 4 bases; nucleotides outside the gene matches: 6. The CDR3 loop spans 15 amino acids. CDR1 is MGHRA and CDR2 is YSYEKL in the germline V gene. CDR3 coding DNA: TGCGCCAGCAGCCAAGGCCCCCGGGACAGCTATGGCTACACCTTC. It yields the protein CASSQGPRDSYGYTF.

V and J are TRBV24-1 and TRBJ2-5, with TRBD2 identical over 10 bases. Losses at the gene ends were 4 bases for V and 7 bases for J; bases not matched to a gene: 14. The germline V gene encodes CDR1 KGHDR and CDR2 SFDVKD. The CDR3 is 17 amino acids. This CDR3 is CATSDSTSGRDFRTQYF. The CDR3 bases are TGTGCCACCAGTGACTCGACTAGCGGGCGGGATTTCCGGACCCAGTACTTC.

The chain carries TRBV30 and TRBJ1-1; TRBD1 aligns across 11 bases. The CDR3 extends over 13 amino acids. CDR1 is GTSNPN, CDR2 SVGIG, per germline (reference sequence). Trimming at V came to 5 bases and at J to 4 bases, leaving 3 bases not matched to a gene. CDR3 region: CAWGDRGSTEAFF. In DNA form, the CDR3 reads TGTGCCTGGGGGGACAGGGGGAGCACTGAAGCTTTCTTT.

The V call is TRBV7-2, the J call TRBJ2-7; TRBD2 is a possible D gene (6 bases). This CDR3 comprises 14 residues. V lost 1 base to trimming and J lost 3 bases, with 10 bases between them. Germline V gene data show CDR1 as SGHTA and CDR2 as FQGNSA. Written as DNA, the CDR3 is TGTGCCAGCAGCTTAGGACTAGTTAACTACGAGCAGTACTTC. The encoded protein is CASSLGLVNYEQYF.

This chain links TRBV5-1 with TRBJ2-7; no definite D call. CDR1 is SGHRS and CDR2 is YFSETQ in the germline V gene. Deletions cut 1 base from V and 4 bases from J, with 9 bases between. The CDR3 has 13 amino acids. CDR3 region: CASSLHGIYEQYF. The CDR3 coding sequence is TGCGCCAGCAGCTTGCACGGTATTTACGAGCAGTACTTC.

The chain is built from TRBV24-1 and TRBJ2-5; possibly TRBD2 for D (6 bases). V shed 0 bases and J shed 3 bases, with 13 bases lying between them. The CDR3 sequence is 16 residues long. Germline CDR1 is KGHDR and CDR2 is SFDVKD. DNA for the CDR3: TGTGCCACCAGTGATTTGAGAACGGGAGATGAAGAGACCCAGTACTTC. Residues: CATSDLRTGDEETQYF.

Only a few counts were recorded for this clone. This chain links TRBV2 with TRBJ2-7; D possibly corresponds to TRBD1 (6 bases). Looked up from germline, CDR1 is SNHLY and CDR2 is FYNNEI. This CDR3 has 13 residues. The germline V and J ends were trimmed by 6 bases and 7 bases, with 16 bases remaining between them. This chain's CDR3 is CASSTGTREEQYF. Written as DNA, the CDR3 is TGTGCCAGCAGCACCGGGACAAGGGAAGAGCAGTACTTC. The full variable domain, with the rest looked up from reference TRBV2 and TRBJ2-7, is EPEVTQTPSHQVTQMGQEVILRCVPISNHLYFYWYRQILGQKVEFLVSFYNNEISEKSEIFDDQFSVERPDGSNFTLKIRSTKLEDSAMYFCASSTGTREEQYFGPGTRLTVT.

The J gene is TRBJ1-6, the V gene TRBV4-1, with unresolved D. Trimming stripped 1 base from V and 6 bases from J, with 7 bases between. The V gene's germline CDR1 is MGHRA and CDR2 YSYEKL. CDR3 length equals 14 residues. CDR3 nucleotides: TGCGCCAGCAGCCAAGGTCCGGTTAATTCACCCCTCCACTTT. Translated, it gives CASSQGPVNSPLHF.

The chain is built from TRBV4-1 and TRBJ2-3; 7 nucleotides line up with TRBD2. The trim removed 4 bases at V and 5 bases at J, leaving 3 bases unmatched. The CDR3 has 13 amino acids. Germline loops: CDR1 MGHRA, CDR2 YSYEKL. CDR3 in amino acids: CASSPGRVDTQYF. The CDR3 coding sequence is TGCGCCAGCAGCCCAGGGAGGGTAGATACGCAGTATTTT.

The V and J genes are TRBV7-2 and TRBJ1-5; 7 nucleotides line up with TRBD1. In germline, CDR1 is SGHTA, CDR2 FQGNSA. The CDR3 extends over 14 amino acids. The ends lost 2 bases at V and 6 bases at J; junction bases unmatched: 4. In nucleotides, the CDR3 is TGTGCCAGCAGCTTACGAGGGGGCACTCAGCCCCAGCATTTT. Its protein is CASSLRGGTQPQHF.